The 4 T cell receptor beta chains reported below all come from one sample, sequenced in a study of cytomegalovirus exposure and HLA in healthy donors. The PCR contained 60 Vbeta and 13 Jbeta primers. Assay used: immunoSEQ multiplex PCR; TCRdb lists only in-frame clones, some missing. This table holds about 130,000 clones, around three quarters found once. The sample was PBMCs. The receptors were gathered from a woman aged 40 to 50 in good health and CMV-seropositive.

The CDR3 reads CAWSVLGVGDTQYF. CDR3 nucleotide sequence: TGTGCCTGGAGTGTACTCGGGGTTGGGGATACGCAGTATTTT. The genes are TRBV30 and TRBJ2-3; a possible D gene is TRBD2 (5 bases). CDR3 length: 14 residues. CDR1 and CDR2 from the germline V gene are GTSNPN and SVGIG (reference sequence). Trimming removed 0 bases at V and 6 bases at J, with 13 bases between.

This clone was picked up one time. The chain employs TRBV4-1 and TRBJ1-5; 11 positions match TRBD1. Trimming removed 4 bases from V and 5 bases from J; junction bases left unmatched: 7. CDR3 length: 16 residues. From germline, CDR1 is MGHRA and CDR2 YSYEKL. CDR3 bases: TGCGCCAGCAGCCCGACGGGACAGGGGGTATATCAGCCCCAGCATTTT. This gives the protein CASSPTGQGVYQPQHF.

V and J are TRBV9 and TRBJ1-2, with TRBD1 matching over 7 bases. The CDR3 is 14 residues long. The germline CDR1 and CDR2 sequences are SGDLS and YYNGEE. V was pared by 1 base and J by 8 bases, with 8 bases of the junction left unmatched. CDR3 loop: CASSVNDRAKGYTF. The CDR3 DNA is TGTGCCAGCAGCGTAAACGACAGGGCCAAGGGCTACACCTTC.

The CDR3 loop reads CASSRDSYSNQPQHF. The DNA of the CDR3 is TGTGCCAGCAGCCGGGACAGTTACAGCAATCAGCCCCAGCATTTT. The chain combines TRBV7-2 with TRBJ1-5; 7 nucleotides line up with TRBD1. This CDR3 comprises 15 residues. CDR1 SGHTA and CDR2 FQGNSA come from the germline V gene. Germline trimming cut 5 bases from V and 1 base from J; bases unmatched to any gene: 5.